What follows are 5 T cell receptor beta chains derived from one specimen sequenced in a study of human T cells and chemical hapten exposure. Noted time point: patch test 2, 6 weeks after DPC sensitization. The treatment here: therapeutic diphenylcyclopropenone sensitization with weekly scalp DPC. TCRdb recomputed calls from the RACE reads with MiXCR, one row per CDR3 protein. The profile shows over 60,000 distinct CDR3 sequences, about a tenth of them singletons. This specimen consisted of whole blood, obtained in connection with sensitization to the hapten diphenylcyclopropenone (DPC). The receptors come from a woman between 50 and 59 years old with alopecia areata. Some clones in this sample may be carry-over from other donors' samples.

The V and J genes are TRBV12-3 or TRBV12-4 and TRBJ1-1; D gene unclear. Trimming took off 6 bases at V and 11 bases at J, with 16 bases between the two ends. There are 12 residues in the CDR3. The CDR3 here is CASSPGPLRAFF. DNA for the CDR3: TGTGCCAGCAGCCCCGGCCCACTAAGGGCTTTCTTT.

The table lists this clonotype with many counts. The chain carries TRBV5-6 and TRBJ1-5; D may be TRBD1 (5 bases). V lost 1 base and J lost 0, with 20 bases in between. This CDR3 contains 19 residues. Germline V CDR1 and CDR2: SGHDT, YYEEEE. CDR3 sequence reads: CASSLQMRDGGNSNQPQHF. Here the CDR3 DNA reads TGTGCCAGCAGCTTGCAAATGAGGGACGGAGGGAATAGCAATCAGCCCCAGCATTTT.

The J gene is TRBJ2-3, the V gene TRBV7-6, with D tentatively TRBD2 (5 bases). Trimming removed 1 base from V and 0 bases from J, with 14 bases in between. Germline-derived CDR1 and CDR2 are SGHVS and FNYEAQ. This CDR3 is 17 amino acids long. CDR3 in amino acids: CASSLEAGGLSTDTQYF. The CDR3 DNA follows: TGTGCCAGCAGCTTAGAGGCCGGCGGGCTGAGCACAGATACGCAGTATTTT. Filled out from reference TRBV7-6 and TRBJ2-3, the complete variable domain reads GAGVSQSPRYKVTKRGQDVALRCDPISGHVSLYWYRQALGQGPEFLTYFNYEAQQDKSGLPNDRFSAERPEGSISTLTIQRTEQRDSAMYRCASSLEAGGLSTDTQYFGPGTRLTVL.

A remark on this clonotype: A much larger clone lies one base from this, so it may be a read error. The V and J genes are TRBV11-2 and TRBJ1-1; 7 nucleotides line up with TRBD1. Germline trimming cut 6 bases from V and 8 bases from J; bases unmatched to any gene: 15. The CDR3 spans 15 residues. Per germline, CDR1 SGHAT and CDR2 FQNNGV. The CDR3 is CASSFSATGSSEAFF. CDR3 in DNA: TGTGCCAGCAGTTTCTCCGCGACAGGGTCTTCAGAAGCTTTCTTT.

The chain employs TRBV29-1 and TRBJ1-1, with D perhaps matching TRBD1 (5 bases). The ends were cut back, 4 bases at V and 5 bases at J, with 11 bases in the middle. The CDR3 extends over 12 amino acids. Germline loops: CDR1 SQVTM, CDR2 ANQGSEA. The chain's CDR3 is CSVARQGTEAFF. The CDR3 DNA follows: TGCAGCGTTGCCCGTCAGGGAACTGAAGCTTTCTTT.